The text below deals with one T cell receptor beta chain. The source of the sample is a study of T cells after yellow fever vaccination. Across the whole study: Preparing low-cell-number fractions relied on SMART-Seq v4 Ultra Low Input.

TCRdb re-called the 5' RACE reads with MiXCR, one entry per CDR3 protein. Of around 150,000 distinct CDR3 sequences listed, approximately 6.8% were seen once; the top ten hold 2.5%. The CDR3 loop spans 13 amino acids. V shed 6 bases and J shed 5 bases, with 13 bases lying between them. Germline CDR1 and CDR2: SNHLY and FYNNEI. The origin of this receptor is a man aged 18-30 years who received the YFV17D yellow fever vaccine. V and J are TRBV2 and TRBJ2-5; the D is unclear. Sequenced material: CD4+ T cells sorted from PBMCs, taken about 5 days after the first yellow fever vaccination. The CDR3 sequence is CASSETGFETQYF. CDR3 bases: TGTGCCAGCAGCGAGACGGGTTTCGAGACCCAGTACTTC.